At least ten counts were recorded for the clone carrying this T cell receptor beta chain. Its specificity is unknown. These data originate in a study of identical twins. Findings and caveats of the study: Researchers reported excess low generation probability among twin-shared out-of-frame alpha sequences.

Trimming removed 3 bases from V and 2 bases from J; junction bases left unmatched: 6. CDR3 size: 16 residues. Germline CDR1 and CDR2: SGHRS and YFSETQ. TCRdb re-called the 5' RACE reads through MiXCR, storing one row per CDR3 protein. Of about 900,000 distinct CDR3 sequences listed, 12% are singletons. These same records also appear under a second study, on yellow fever vaccine responses in identical twins. That paper notes: As reported, the vaccine T cell response of twins seemed partly convergent and partly personalized.

The sample consisted of PBMCs. V and J are TRBV5-1 and TRBJ2-1, with 9 bases matching TRBD1. The clonotype comes from a woman under 30 in good health. CDR3 protein: CASSSRGQGTYNEQFF. DNA for the CDR3: TGCGCCAGCAGCTCCCGTGGACAGGGGACCTACAATGAGCAGTTCTTC.